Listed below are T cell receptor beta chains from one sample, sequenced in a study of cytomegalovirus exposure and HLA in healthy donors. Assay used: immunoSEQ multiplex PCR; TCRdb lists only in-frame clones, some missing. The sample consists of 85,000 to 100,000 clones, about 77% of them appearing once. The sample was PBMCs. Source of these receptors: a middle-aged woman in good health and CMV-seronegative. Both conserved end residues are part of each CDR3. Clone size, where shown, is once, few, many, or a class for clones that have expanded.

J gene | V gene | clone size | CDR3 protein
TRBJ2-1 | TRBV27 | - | CASSNAGAEQFF
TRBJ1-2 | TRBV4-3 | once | CASSQDYAGGANYGYTF
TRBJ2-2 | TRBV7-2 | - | CASSSPDRGPTGELFF
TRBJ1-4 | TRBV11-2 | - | CASRRVGPNEKLFF
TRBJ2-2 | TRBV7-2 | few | CASSLSRGAAGELFF
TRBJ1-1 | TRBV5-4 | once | CASSTIGQGMNTEAFF
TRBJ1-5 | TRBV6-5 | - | CASSYSRGPQHF
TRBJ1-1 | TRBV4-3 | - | CASSQANRQGATEAFF
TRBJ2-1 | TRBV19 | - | CASSVGSSYNEQFF
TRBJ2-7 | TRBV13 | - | CASSYSSYEQYF
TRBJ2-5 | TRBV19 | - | CASNNLGGAQETQYF
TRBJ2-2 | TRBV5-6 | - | CASRGGPTNTGELFF
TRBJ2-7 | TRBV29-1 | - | CSVEEGQGGYEQYF
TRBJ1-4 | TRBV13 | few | CASSRPRESEKLFF
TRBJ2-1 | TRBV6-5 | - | CASSPGLAENEQFF
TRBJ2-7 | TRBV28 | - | CASSTLLTGGGEQYF
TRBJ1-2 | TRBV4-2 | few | CASSQDRYGYTF
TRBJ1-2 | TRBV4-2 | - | CASSQELGLNYGYTF
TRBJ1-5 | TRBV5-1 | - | CASSLQGGGQPQHF
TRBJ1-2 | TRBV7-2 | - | CASSLEAGVTYGYTF